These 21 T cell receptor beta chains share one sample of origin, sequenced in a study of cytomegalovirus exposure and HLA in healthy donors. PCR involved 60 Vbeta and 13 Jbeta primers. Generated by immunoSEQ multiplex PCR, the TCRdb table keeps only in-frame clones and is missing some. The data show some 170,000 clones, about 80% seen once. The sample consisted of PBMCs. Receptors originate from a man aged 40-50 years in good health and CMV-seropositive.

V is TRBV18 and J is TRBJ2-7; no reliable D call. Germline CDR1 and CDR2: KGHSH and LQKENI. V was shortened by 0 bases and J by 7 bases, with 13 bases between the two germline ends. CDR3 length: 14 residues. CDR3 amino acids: CASSPPATRLEQYF. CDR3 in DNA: TGTGCCAGCTCACCACCGGCCACCCGTCTGGAGCAGTACTTC.

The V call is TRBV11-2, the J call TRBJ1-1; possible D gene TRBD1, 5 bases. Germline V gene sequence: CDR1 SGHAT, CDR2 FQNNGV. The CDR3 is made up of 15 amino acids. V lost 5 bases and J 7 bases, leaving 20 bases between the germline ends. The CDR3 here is CASSPSVGLGVEAFF. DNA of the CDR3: TGTGCCAGCAGCCCTTCTGTCGGGTTAGGGGTTGAAGCTTTCTTT.

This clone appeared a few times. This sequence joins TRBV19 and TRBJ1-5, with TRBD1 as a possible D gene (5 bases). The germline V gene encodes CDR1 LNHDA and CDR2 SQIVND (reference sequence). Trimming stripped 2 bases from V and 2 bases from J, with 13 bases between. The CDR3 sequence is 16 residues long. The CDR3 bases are TGTGCCAGTAGTATATCCGAGACAGTTGGCAATCAGCCCCAGCATTTT. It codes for CASSISETVGNQPQHF.

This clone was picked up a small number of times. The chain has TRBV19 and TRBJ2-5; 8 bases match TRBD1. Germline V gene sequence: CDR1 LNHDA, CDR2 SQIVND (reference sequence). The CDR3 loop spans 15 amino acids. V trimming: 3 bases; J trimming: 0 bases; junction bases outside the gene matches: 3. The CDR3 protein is CASSIRDRYQETQYF. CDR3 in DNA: TGTGCCAGTAGTATCCGGGACAGGTACCAAGAGACCCAGTACTTC.

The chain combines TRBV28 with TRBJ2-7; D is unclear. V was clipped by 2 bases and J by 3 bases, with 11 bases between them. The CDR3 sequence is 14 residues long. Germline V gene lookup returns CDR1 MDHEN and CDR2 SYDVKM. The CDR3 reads CASSLIGRFYEQYF. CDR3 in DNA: TGTGCCAGCAGTTTAATTGGCAGATTCTACGAGCAGTACTTC.

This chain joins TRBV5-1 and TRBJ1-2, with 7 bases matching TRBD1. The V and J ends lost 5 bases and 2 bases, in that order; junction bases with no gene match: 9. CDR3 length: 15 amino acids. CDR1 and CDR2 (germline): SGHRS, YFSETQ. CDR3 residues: CASSLSSTGNYGYTF. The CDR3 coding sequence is TGCGCCAGCAGTCTCTCTTCGACAGGGAACTATGGCTACACCTTC.

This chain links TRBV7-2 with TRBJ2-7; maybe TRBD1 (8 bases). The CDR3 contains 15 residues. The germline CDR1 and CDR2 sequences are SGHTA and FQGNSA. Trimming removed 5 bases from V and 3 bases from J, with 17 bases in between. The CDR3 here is CASSLRQGTNYEQYF. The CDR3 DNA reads TGTGCCAGCAGCCTCAGACAGGGGACTAACTACGAGCAGTACTTC.

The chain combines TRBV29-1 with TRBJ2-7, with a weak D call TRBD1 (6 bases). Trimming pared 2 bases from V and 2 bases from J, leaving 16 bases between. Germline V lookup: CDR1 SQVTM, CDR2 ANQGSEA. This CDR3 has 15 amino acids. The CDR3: CSVESWGTLTYEQYF. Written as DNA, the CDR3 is TGCAGCGTTGAATCCTGGGGGACACTAACCTACGAGCAGTACTTC.

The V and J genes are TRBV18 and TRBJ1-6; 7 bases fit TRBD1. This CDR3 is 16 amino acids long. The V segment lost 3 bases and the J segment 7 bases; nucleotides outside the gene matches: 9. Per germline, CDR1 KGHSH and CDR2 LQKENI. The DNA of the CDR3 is TGTGCCAGCTCACCCACGGGGGTACAGGGGAATTCACCCCTCCACTTT. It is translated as CASSPTGVQGNSPLHF.

CDR3 coding DNA: TGTGCCAGCAGCCACTACGGGGGGGTGGATCAGCCCCAGCATTTT. This sequence encodes CASSHYGGVDQPQHF. V is TRBV7-6 and J is TRBJ1-5; D might be TRBD1 (5 bases). The CDR3 spans 15 residues. Germline values: CDR1 SGHVS, CDR2 FNYEAQ. Deletions cut 5 bases from V and 5 bases from J, with 16 bases between.

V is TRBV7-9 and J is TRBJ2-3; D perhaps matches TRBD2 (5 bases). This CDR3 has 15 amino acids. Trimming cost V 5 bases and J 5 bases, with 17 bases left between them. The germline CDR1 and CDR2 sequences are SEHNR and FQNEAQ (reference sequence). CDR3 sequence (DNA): TGTGCCAGCAGCCCAGCGACTACCTCCTTAGATACGCAGTATTTT. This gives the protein CASSPATTSLDTQYF.

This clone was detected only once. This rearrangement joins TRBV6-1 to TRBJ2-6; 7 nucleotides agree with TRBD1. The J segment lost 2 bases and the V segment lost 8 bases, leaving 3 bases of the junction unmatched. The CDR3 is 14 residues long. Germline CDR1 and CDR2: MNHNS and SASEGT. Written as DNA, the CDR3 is TGTGCCAGCCCCACAGGGGCTGGGGCCAACGTCCTGACTTTC. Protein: CASPTGAGANVLTF.

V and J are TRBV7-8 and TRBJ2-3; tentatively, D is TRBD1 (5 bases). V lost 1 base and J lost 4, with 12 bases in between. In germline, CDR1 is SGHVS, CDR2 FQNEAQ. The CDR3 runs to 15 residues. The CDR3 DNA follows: TGTGCCAGCAGCTTAGGTAACAGGCGCGCAGATACGCAGTATTTT. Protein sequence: CASSLGNRRADTQYF.

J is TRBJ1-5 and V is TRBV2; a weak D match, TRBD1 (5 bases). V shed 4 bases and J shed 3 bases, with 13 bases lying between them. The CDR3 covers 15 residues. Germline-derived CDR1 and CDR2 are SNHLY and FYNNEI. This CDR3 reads CASSGGGAVNQPQHF. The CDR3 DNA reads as TGTGCCAGCAGTGGCGGGGGAGCGGTCAATCAGCCCCAGCATTTT.

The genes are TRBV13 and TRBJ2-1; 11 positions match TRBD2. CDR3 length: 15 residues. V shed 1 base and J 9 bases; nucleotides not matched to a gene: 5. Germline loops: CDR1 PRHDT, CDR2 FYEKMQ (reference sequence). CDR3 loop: CASSLVVAGGSEQFF. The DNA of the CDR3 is TGTGCCAGCAGCTTAGTGGTAGCGGGAGGGTCTGAGCAGTTCTTC.

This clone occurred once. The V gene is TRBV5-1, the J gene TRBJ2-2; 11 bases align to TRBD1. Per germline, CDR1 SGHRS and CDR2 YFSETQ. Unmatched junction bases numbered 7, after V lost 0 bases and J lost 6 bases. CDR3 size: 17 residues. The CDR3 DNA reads TGCGCCAGCAGCTTGGACGGACAGGGGGCTTTCTCCGGGGAGCTGTTTTTT. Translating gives CASSLDGQGAFSGELFF.

CDR3 sequence: CASSSDANYGYTF. The DNA for the CDR3 is TGTGCCAGCAGCTCAGATGCTAACTATGGCTACACCTTC. The chain employs TRBV7-9 and TRBJ1-2; no clear D gene. The ends were cut back, 4 bases at V and 0 bases at J, with 6 bases in the middle. This CDR3 spans 13 amino acids. Germline CDR1 is SEHNR and CDR2 is FQNEAQ (reference sequence).

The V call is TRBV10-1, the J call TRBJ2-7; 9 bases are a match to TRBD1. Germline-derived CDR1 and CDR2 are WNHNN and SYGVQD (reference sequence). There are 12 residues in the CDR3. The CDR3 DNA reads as TGCGTCCCAGGGACAGGGTCACACGAGCAGTACTTC. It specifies CVPGTGSHEQYF.

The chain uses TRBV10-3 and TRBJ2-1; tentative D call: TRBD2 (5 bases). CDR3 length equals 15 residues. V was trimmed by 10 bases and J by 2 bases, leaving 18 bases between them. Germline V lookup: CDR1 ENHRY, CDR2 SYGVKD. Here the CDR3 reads CATSEAASPYNEQFF. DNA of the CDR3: TGTGCCACCTCGGAAGCGGCTTCTCCCTACAATGAGCAGTTCTTC.

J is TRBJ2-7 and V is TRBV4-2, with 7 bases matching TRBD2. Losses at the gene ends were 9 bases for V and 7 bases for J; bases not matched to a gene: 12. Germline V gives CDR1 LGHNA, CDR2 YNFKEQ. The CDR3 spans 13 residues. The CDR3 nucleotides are TGTGCCAGGCCAGGAAAGCGGGACGTAGAGCAGTACTTC. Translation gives CARPGKRDVEQYF.

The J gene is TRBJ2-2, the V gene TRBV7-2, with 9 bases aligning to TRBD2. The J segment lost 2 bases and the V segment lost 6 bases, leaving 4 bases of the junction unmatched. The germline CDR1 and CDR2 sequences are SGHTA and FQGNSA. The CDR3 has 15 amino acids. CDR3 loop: CASRRTSVNTGELFF. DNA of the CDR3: TGTGCCAGCAGAAGGACTAGCGTTAACACCGGGGAGCTGTTTTTT. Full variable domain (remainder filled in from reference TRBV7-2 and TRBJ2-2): GAGVSQSPSNKVTEKGKDVELRCDPISGHTALYWYRQSLGQGLEFLIYFQGNSAPDKSGLPSDRFSAERTGGSVSTLTIQRTQQEDSAVYLCASRRTSVNTGELFFGEGSRLTVL.